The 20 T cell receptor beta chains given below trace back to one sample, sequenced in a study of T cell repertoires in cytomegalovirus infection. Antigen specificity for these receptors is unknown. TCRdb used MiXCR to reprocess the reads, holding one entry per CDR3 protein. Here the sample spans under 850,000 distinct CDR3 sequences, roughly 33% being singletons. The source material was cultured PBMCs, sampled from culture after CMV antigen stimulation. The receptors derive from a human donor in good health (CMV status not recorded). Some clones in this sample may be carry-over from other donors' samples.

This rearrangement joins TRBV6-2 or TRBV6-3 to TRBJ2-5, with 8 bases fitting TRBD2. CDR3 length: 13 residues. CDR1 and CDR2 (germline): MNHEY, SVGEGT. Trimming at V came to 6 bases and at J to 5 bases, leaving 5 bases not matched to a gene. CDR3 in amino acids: CASSYSGDETQYF. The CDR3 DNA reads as TGTGCCAGCAGCTATAGCGGGGACGAGACCCAGTACTTC.

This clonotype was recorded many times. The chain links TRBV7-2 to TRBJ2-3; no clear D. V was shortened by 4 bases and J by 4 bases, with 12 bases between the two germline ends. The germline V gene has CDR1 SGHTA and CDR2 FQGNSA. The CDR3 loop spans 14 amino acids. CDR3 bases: TGTGCCAGCAGCTCCGCGCATAGGTCAGATACGCAGTATTTT. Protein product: CASSSAHRSDTQYF.

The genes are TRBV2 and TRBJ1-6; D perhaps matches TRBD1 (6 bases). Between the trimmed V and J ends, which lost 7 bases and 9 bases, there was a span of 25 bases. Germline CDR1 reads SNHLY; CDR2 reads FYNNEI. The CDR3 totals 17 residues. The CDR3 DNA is TGTGCCAGCACCCTGAGGACAGTCCAAGTTGGAGGTTCACCCCTCCACTTT. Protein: CASTLRTVQVGGSPLHF.

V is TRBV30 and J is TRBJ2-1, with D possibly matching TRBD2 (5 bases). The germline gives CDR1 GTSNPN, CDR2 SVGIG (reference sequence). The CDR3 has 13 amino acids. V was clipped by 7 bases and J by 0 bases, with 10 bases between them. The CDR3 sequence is CALSGGSYNEQFF. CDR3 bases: TGTGCCTTAAGCGGCGGCTCCTACAATGAGCAGTTCTTC.

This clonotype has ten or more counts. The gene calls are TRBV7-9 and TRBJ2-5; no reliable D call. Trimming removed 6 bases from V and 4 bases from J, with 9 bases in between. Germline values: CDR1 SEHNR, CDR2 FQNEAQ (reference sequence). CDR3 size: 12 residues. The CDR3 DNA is TGTGCCAGCAGAGGGCTAGGAGAGACCCAGTACTTC. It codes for CASRGLGETQYF.

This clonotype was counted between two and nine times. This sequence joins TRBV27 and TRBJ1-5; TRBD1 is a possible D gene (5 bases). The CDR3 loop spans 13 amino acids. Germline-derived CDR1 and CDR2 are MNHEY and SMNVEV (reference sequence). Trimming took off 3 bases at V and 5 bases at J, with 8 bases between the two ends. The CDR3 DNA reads TGTGCCAGCAGTTTCGGGGCTTATCAGCCCCAGCATTTT. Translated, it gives CASSFGAYQPQHF.

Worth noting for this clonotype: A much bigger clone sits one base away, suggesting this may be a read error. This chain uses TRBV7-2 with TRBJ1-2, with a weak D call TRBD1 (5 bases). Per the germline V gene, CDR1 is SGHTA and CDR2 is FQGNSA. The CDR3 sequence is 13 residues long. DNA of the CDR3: TGTGCCAGCAGCCCCGGGACGGCCGGCGGCTCCACCTTC. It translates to CASSPGTAGGSTF.

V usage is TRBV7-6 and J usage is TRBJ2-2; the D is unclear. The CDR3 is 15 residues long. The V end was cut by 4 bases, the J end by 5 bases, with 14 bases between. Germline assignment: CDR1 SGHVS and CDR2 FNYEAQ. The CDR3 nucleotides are TGTGCCAGCAGCTCTAGGCCGGAAGGGACCGGGGAGCTGTTTTTT. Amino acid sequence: CASSSRPEGTGELFF.

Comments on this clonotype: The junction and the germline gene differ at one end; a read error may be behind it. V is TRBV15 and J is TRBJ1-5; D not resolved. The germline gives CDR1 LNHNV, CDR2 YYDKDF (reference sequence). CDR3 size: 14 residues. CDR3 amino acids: CATSIPLGNQPQNF. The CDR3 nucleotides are TGTGCCACCAGCATCCCTTTGGGTAATCAGCCCCAGAATTTT.

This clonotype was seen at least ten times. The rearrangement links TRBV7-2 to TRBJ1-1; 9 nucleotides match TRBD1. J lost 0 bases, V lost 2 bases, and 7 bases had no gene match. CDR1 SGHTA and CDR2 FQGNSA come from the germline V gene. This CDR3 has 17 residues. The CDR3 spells CASSLRRTGALNTEAFF. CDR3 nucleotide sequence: TGTGCCAGCAGCTTACGACGGACAGGGGCCTTGAACACTGAAGCTTTCTTT.

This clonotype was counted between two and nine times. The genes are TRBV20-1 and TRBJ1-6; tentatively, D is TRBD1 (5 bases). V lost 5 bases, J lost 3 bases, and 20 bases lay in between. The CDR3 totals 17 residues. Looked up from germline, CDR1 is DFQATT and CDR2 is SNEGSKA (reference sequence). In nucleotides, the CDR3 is TGCAGTGCTCCCTCAAGGTGGCAGGGTCTCTATAATTCACCCCTCCACTTT. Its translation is CSAPSRWQGLYNSPLHF.

The CDR3 loop reads CASSLAEGTGAPYEQYF. The CDR3 coding sequence is TGTGCCAGCAGCTTAGCGGAAGGGACAGGGGCTCCCTACGAGCAGTACTTC. The chain carries TRBV7-2 and TRBJ2-7, with TRBD1 matching over 10 bases. V was pared by 0 bases and J by 2 bases, with 7 bases of the junction left unmatched. The length of the CDR3 is 17 residues. Germline lookup yields CDR1 SGHTA and CDR2 FQGNSA.

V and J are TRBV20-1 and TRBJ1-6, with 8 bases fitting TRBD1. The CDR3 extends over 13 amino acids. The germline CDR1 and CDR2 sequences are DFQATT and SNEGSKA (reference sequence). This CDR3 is CRDRARCNSPLHF. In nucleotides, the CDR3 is TGCAGGGACAGGGCTAGGTGTAATTCACCCCTCCACTTT.

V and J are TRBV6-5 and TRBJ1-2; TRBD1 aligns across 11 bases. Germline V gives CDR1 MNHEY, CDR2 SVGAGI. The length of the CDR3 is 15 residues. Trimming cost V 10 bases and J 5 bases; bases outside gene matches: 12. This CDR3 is CATAAPGQGVYGYTF. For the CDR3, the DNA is TGTGCCACCGCCGCCCCGGGACAGGGGGTATATGGCTACACCTTC.

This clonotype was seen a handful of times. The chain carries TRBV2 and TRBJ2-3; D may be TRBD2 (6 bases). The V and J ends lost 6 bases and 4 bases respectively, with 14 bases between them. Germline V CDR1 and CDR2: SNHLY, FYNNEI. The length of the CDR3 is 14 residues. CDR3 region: CASSGTGISDTQYF. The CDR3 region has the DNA TGTGCCAGCAGCGGGACTGGGATTTCAGATACGCAGTATTTT.

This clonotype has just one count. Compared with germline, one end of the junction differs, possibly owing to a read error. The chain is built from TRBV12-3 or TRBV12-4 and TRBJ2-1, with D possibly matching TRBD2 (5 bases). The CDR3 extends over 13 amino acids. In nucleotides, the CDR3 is TGTGCCAGCAGATTAGAGGGCTTCAATGAGCAGTTCTTC. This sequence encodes CASRLEGFNEQFF.

CDR3: CASSTASGSYEQYF. The CDR3 DNA reads as TGTGCCAGCAGCACCGCTAGCGGGAGCTACGAGCAGTACTTC. The V and J genes are TRBV27 and TRBJ2-7; 10 bases map to TRBD2. The CDR3 spans 14 residues. Germline V gene sequence: CDR1 MNHEY, CDR2 SMNVEV (reference sequence). Germline trimming cut 6 bases from V and 3 bases from J; bases unmatched to any gene: 5.

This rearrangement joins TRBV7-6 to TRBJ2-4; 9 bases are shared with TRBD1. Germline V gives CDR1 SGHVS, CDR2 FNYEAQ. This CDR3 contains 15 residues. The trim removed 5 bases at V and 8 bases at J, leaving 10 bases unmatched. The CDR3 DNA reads TGTGCCAGCAGCCCCCCGGGACAGGGAGCGTACATTCAGTACTTC. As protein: CASSPPGQGAYIQYF.

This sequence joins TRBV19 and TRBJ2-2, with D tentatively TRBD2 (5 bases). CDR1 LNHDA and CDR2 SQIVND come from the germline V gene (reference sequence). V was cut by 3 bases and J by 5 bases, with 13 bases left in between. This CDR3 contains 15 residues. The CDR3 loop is CASSIPAPGTGELFF. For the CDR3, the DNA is TGTGCCAGTAGTATCCCGGCTCCGGGGACCGGGGAGCTGTTTTTT.

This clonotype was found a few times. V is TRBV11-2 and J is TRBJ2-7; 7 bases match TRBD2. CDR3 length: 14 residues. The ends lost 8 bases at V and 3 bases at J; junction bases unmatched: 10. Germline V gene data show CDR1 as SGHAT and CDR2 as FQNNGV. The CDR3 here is CASCPAGRYYEQYF. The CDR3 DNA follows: TGTGCCAGCTGCCCGGCCGGGAGGTACTACGAGCAGTACTTC.